These 25 T cell receptor beta chains were sequenced from one sample in a study of T-cell reconstitution after alpha-beta-depleted transplantation in children. Unique molecular identifiers were used to barcode this TCRbeta library. TCRdb processed the PCR reads anew with MiXCR; each CDR3 protein has one entry. The sample yields more than 250,000 distinct CDR3 sequences, over 8% seen once. Sequencing was performed on PBMCs from the stem cell graft donor, taken from the stem cell graft. The receptor source for this set is a human donor who donated a stem cell graft to a child with SCID.

This clonotype has at least ten counts. The chain couples TRBV20-1 to TRBJ2-7; 7 nucleotides align to TRBD1. V was clipped by 0 bases and J by 4 bases; unmatched bases: 6. The germline CDR1 and CDR2 sequences are DFQATT and SNEGSKA (reference sequence). The CDR3 is 14 amino acids. The CDR3 sequence: CSARDRDRDYEQYF. CDR3 nucleotides: TGCAGTGCTAGAGATCGGGACAGAGATTACGAGCAGTACTTC.

The sample holds many counts of this clonotype. The rearrangement joins TRBV20-1 to TRBJ2-2; D is perhaps TRBD1 (6 bases). This CDR3 region has 12 residues. V lost 6 bases and J lost 5, with 10 bases in between. Germline lookup yields CDR1 DFQATT and CDR2 SNEGSKA (reference sequence). The CDR3 sequence: CSAPGTTGELFF. The DNA for the CDR3 is TGCAGTGCGCCCGGGACAACCGGGGAGCTGTTTTTT.

The V call is TRBV11-1, the J call TRBJ2-2; no reliable D call. In germline, CDR1 is SGHAT, CDR2 FQDESV (reference sequence). V lost 2 bases and J 6 bases, leaving 10 bases between the germline ends. CDR3 length equals 14 residues. CDR3 sequence (DNA): TGTGCCAGCAGCTTAAAATTGGTGCCCGGGGAGCTGTTTTTT. Protein product: CASSLKLVPGELFF. The whole variable domain, filled in from reference TRBV11-1 and TRBJ2-2, reads EAEVAQSPRYKITEKSQAVAFWCDPISGHATLYWYRQILGQGPELLVQFQDESVVDDSQLPKDRFSAERLKGVDSTLKIQPAELGDSAMYLCASSLKLVPGELFFGEGSRLTVL.

This clonotype has more than one count but fewer than ten. The rearrangement joins TRBV11-2 to TRBJ1-3; TRBD1 matches at 8 bases. Germline V gene data show CDR1 as SGHAT and CDR2 as FQNNGV. J was trimmed by 0 bases and V by 5 bases; bases with no gene match: 3. The CDR3 length is 15 residues. The DNA for the CDR3 is TGTGCCAGCAGCCGGACAGGGATCTCTGGAAACACCATATATTTT. It codes for CASSRTGISGNTIYF.

The chain joins TRBV12-3 or TRBV12-4 to TRBJ2-3; 12 nucleotides agree with TRBD2. The CDR3 extends over 14 amino acids. Trimming removed 4 bases from V and 10 bases from J; junction bases left unmatched: 6. The CDR3 loop is CASSWGLAGRAQYF. The CDR3 nucleotides are TGTGCCAGCAGTTGGGGACTAGCGGGTCGGGCGCAGTATTTT.

This rearrangement joins TRBV20-1 to TRBJ2-6, with 10 bases fitting TRBD1. This CDR3 has 17 amino acids. Germline CDR1 DFQATT, CDR2 SNEGSKA (reference sequence). V was clipped by 5 bases and J by 2 bases; unmatched bases: 9. The CDR3: CSALNGGQGTGANVLTF. CDR3 in DNA: TGCAGTGCTCTCAATGGGGGACAGGGGACTGGGGCCAACGTCCTGACTTTC.

This clonotype has a handful of counts. V and J are TRBV6-1 and TRBJ1-6; possible D gene TRBD1, 6 bases. CDR3 length equals 14 residues. Germline V gene lookup returns CDR1 MNHNS and CDR2 SASEGT. V lost 6 bases and J lost 8, with 14 bases in between. The CDR3 protein is CASSQGGMDSPLHF. CDR3 DNA sequence: TGTGCCAGCAGCCAAGGGGGGATGGATTCACCCCTCCACTTT.

The rearrangement uses TRBV10-3 and TRBJ2-1; D might be TRBD1 (6 bases). The V gene lost 6 bases and the J gene lost 2 bases, with 17 bases spanning the gap. Germline V CDR1 and CDR2: ENHRY, SYGVKD. This CDR3 region has 16 residues. The CDR3 sequence is CAISPKGQPAYNEQFF. The DNA of the CDR3 is TGTGCCATCAGCCCAAAAGGACAGCCAGCCTACAATGAGCAGTTCTTC.

The chain carries TRBV14 and TRBJ2-3; D is unresolved. This CDR3 is 15 amino acids long. The V gene's germline CDR1 is SGHDN and CDR2 FVKESK. The V end lost 1 base, the J end lost 0 bases, and 8 bases lay between the germline ends. The CDR3 protein is CASSQGPTSTDTQYF. The CDR3 nucleotides read TGTGCCAGCAGCCAAGGGCCGACTAGCACAGATACGCAGTATTTT.

Only a few counts were recorded for this clonotype. The V call is TRBV5-5, the J call TRBJ1-3; 7 nucleotides line up with TRBD1. J gave up 0 bases and V 4 bases, and 7 bases lay outside the gene matches. The V gene's germline CDR1 is SGHKS and CDR2 YYEKEE (reference sequence). The CDR3 extends over 16 amino acids. CDR3 sequence: CASSGGTALSGNTIYF. The DNA of the CDR3 is TGTGCCAGCAGCGGGGGGACAGCTCTCTCTGGAAACACCATATATTTT.

This clonotype turned up a few times. V is TRBV11-2 and J is TRBJ2-2; no reliable D call. CDR1 SGHAT and CDR2 FQNNGV come from the germline V gene. CDR3 size: 15 residues. Trimming removed 1 base from V and 5 bases from J, with 11 bases in between. This CDR3 reads CASSLVPRRTGELFF. In nucleotides, the CDR3 is TGTGCCAGCAGCTTAGTTCCCCGGCGGACCGGGGAGCTGTTTTTT.

The CDR3 loop reads CASMKGHSSYEQYF. The CDR3 nucleotides read TGCGCCAGCATGAAGGGGCACTCCTCCTACGAGCAGTACTTC. This sequence joins TRBV5-1 and TRBJ2-7; D might be TRBD1 (5 bases). In germline, CDR1 is SGHRS, CDR2 YFSETQ. V shed 6 bases and J shed 0 bases, with 13 bases lying between them. The CDR3 extends over 14 amino acids. Together with reference TRBV5-1 and TRBJ2-7, the CDR3 gives the full variable domain: KAGVTQTPRYLIKTRGQQVTLSCSPISGHRSVSWYQQTPGQGLQFLFEYFSETQRNKGNFPGRFSGRQFSNSRSEMNVSTLELGDSALYLCASMKGHSSYEQYFGPGTRLTVT.

V usage is TRBV3-1 and J usage is TRBJ1-6; D is unclear. The CDR3 covers 12 residues. The ends were cut back, 6 bases at V and 8 bases at J, with 8 bases in the middle. Germline values: CDR1 LGHDT, CDR2 YNNKEL (reference sequence). The CDR3 DNA reads as TGTGCCAGCAGGCGAGCCGATTCACCCCTCCACTTT. Its protein is CASRRADSPLHF.

The chain couples TRBV12-3 or TRBV12-4 to TRBJ2-7; D unresolved. The V end was cut by 6 bases, the J end by 4 bases, with 13 bases between. The CDR3 sequence is 13 residues long. Written as DNA, the CDR3 is TGTGCCAGCAGCCCCCCCGCAAGTTACGAGCAGTACTTC. Its translation: CASSPPASYEQYF.

This clonotype has only a few counts. The chain combines TRBV5-1 with TRBJ1-3; maybe TRBD1 (5 bases). The CDR3 covers 15 residues. Germline assignment: CDR1 SGHRS and CDR2 YFSETQ. Trimming shortened V by 4 bases and J by 0 bases, and 11 bases separated the two germline ends. CDR3 coding DNA: TGCGCCAGCAGCCCGGACACCAGCTCTGGAAACACCATATATTTT. Residues: CASSPDTSSGNTIYF.

There are a few counts of this clonotype. The chain joins TRBV29-1 to TRBJ2-5; weak D call: TRBD1 (6 bases). This CDR3 is 14 amino acids long. Germline CDR1 is SQVTM and CDR2 is ANQGSEA. Trimming removed 6 bases from V and 7 bases from J, with 21 bases in between. CDR3 protein: CSVRLGDTPGTQYF. CDR3 bases: TGCAGCGTGAGATTAGGGGACACACCCGGGACCCAGTACTTC.

This sequence joins TRBV20-1 and TRBJ2-3; D gene ambiguous. CDR1 is DFQATT, CDR2 SNEGSKA, per germline (reference sequence). Trimming pared 6 bases from V and 0 bases from J, leaving 13 bases between. The CDR3 totals 14 residues. This chain's CDR3 is CSAIPQESTDTQYF. The CDR3 DNA reads as TGCAGTGCAATCCCTCAGGAGAGCACAGATACGCAGTATTTT.

This clonotype was counted between two and nine times. The chain links TRBV7-9 to TRBJ2-2; D remains ambiguous. This CDR3 region has 13 residues. V lost 5 bases and J 8 bases, leaving 12 bases between the germline ends. Germline values: CDR1 SEHNR, CDR2 FQNEAQ (reference sequence). CDR3 nucleotide sequence: TGTGCCAGCAGCCCAAGGTATTCGGGGGAGCTGTTTTTT. Amino acids: CASSPRYSGELFF.

This chain uses TRBV12-5 with TRBJ2-1, with 12 positions matching TRBD1. CDR3 length equals 17 residues. Per the germline V gene, CDR1 is LGHNT and CDR2 is FRNRAP. V lost 5 bases to trimming and J lost 7 bases; unmatched junction nucleotides: 12. The CDR3 DNA reads as TGTGCTAGTGGTCCATCATCCGGGACAGGGGGCAGAAATGAGCAGTTCTTC. Protein: CASGPSSGTGGRNEQFF.

The chain joins TRBV18 to TRBJ1-1; TRBD1 aligns across 7 bases. The germline gives CDR1 KGHSH, CDR2 LQKENI. Unmatched junction bases numbered 5, after V lost 4 bases and J lost 3 bases. This CDR3 has 14 residues. As DNA, the CDR3 is TGTGCCAGCTCACGTTTAACAGGGGACACTGAAGCTTTCTTT. It specifies CASSRLTGDTEAFF.

The table lists this clonotype with a few counts. The V and J genes are TRBV5-1 and TRBJ2-3, with 8 bases that match TRBD2. Germline CDR1 and CDR2: SGHRS and YFSETQ. The CDR3 is made up of 18 amino acids. V lost 4 bases and J lost 4; bases outside the gene matches: 17. Written as DNA, the CDR3 is TGCGCCAGCAGCCCCGGACTGATTGCGGGGGGCCGATCAGATACGCAGTATTTT. This codes for CASSPGLIAGGRSDTQYF.

The chain uses TRBV20-1 and TRBJ2-1; 9 bases are a match to TRBD1. This CDR3 spans 14 amino acids. V shed 5 bases, J shed 2 bases, and the junction held 4 bases outside the gene matches. Per the germline V gene, CDR1 is DFQATT and CDR2 is SNEGSKA (reference sequence). The CDR3 is CSASRTGAYNEQFF. CDR3 sequence (DNA): TGCAGTGCTTCCCGGACAGGGGCCTACAATGAGCAGTTCTTC.

Ten or more counts support this clonotype. The gene calls are TRBV6-1 and TRBJ1-1, with a weak D call TRBD1 (5 bases). The length of the CDR3 is 15 residues. Germline V CDR1 and CDR2: MNHNS, SASEGT. V lost 1 base, J lost 0 bases, and 9 bases lay in between. Written as DNA, the CDR3 is TGTGCCAGCAGTGAAGGACAGTTTATGAACACTGAAGCTTTCTTT. Protein product: CASSEGQFMNTEAFF.

This clonotype was found a few times. The genes are TRBV7-9 and TRBJ2-5; D uncertain. The germline CDR1 and CDR2 sequences are SEHNR and FQNEAQ (reference sequence). V shed 5 bases and J shed 3 bases, with 10 bases lying between them. The CDR3 spans 13 residues. CDR3 sequence reads: CASSPPWEETQYF. The DNA for the CDR3 is TGTGCCAGCAGCCCCCCCTGGGAAGAGACCCAGTACTTC.

This clonotype occurred a few times. The chain couples TRBV12-3 or TRBV12-4 to TRBJ1-5; 9 positions agree with TRBD1. Trimming removed 0 bases from V and 3 bases from J; junction bases left unmatched: 6. The CDR3 runs 17 residues. The CDR3 here is CASSLAMGTGYNQPQHF. CDR3 bases: TGTGCCAGCAGTTTAGCCATGGGGACAGGGTACAATCAGCCCCAGCATTTT.